These 30 T cell receptor beta chains were all obtained from the same sample, sequenced in a study of blood T cells in healthy people across ages. A second about 6 to 11 cycle PCR used barcoded and J-beta primers. TCRdb re-derived calls from the 5' RACE reads in MiXCR, one entry per CDR3 protein. The sample lists about a million distinct CDR3 sequences, just over 50% seen once, with 20% to 25% in the top ten. Sequencing was done on a sample of blood. These receptors all come from an older woman in good health.

V gene TRBV28 combines with J gene TRBJ2-5, with a possible D match to TRBD2 (6 bases). V gave up 4 bases and J gave up 11 bases, with 20 bases separating them. The CDR3 loop spans 14 amino acids. The germline V gene has CDR1 MDHEN and CDR2 SYDVKM. The CDR3 nucleotides are TGTGCCAGCAGTTACGGACTAAGGTTGGGGGAGCAGTACTTC. Its translation is CASSYGLRLGEQYF.

This clonotype was counted a few times. V gene TRBV6-5 combines with J gene TRBJ1-1, with D unclear. The CDR3 consists of 13 residues. CDR1 and CDR2 from the germline V gene are MNHEY and SVGAGI. The V end lost 6 bases, the J end lost 0 bases, and 8 bases lay between the germline ends. Written as DNA, the CDR3 is TGTGCCAGCAGCTGGTCGGTGAACACTGAAGCTTTCTTT. Translated, it gives CASSWSVNTEAFF.

This clonotype was counted only a few times. The CDR3 DNA follows: TGTGCCAGCAGCCGCGAACGGGGATCATTGGGCTACGAGCAGTACTTC. Translating gives CASSRERGSLGYEQYF. The gene calls are TRBV11-2 and TRBJ2-7; maybe TRBD2 (5 bases). Germline V CDR1 and CDR2: SGHAT, FQNNGV. The CDR3 extends over 16 amino acids. The V end was cut by 5 bases, the J end by 3 bases, with 20 bases between.

The chain carries TRBV20-1 and TRBJ2-5; the D gene could be TRBD1 or TRBD2 (5 bases each). Trimming took off 6 bases at V and 3 bases at J, with 20 bases between the two ends. The germline CDR1 and CDR2 sequences are DFQATT and SNEGSKA (reference sequence). The CDR3 loop spans 15 amino acids. This CDR3 reads CSARGRGAGKETQYF. CDR3 DNA: TGCAGTGCCCGCGGCCGGGGCGCAGGGAAAGAGACCCAGTACTTC.

This clonotype was seen just once. It may be a read error: a sequence one base away is much more abundant. The J gene is TRBJ2-1, the V gene TRBV4-3; the D is unclear. The length of the CDR3 is 12 residues. CDR1 and CDR2 (germline): LGHNA, YSLEER. With 0 bases removed from V and 12 bases from J, the gap between germline ends came to 9 bases. In DNA, the CDR3 is TGCGCCAGCAGCCAAGATCGAGAACTGCAGTTCTTC. It translates to CASSQDRELQFF.

Here the CDR3 reads CSASTGYQETQYF. In nucleotides, the CDR3 is TGCAGTGCTAGTACAGGGTACCAAGAGACCCAGTACTTC. The rearrangement joins TRBV20-1 to TRBJ2-5; D is perhaps TRBD1 (6 bases). V lost 3 bases and J lost 0, with 8 bases in between. Germline V gene lookup returns CDR1 DFQATT and CDR2 SNEGSKA (reference sequence). There are 13 residues in the CDR3.

The V and J genes are TRBV9 and TRBJ1-2; D unclear. Germline loops: CDR1 SGDLS, CDR2 YYNGEE. The CDR3 is 13 amino acids. V lost 9 bases to trimming and J lost 6 bases, with 18 bases between them. CDR3 region: CANLPRSLHGYTF. In DNA, the CDR3 is TGTGCCAACCTACCTCGTTCGTTACATGGCTACACCTTC.

The chain uses TRBV5-1 and TRBJ1-1; D is uncertain. Germline CDR1 and CDR2: SGHRS and YFSETQ. The CDR3 length is 13 residues. V dropped 6 bases and J dropped 0 bases, with 9 bases sitting between them. The CDR3 region has the DNA TGCGCCAGCACAGACGGTCTGAACACTGAAGCTTTCTTT. Protein sequence: CASTDGLNTEAFF. The full variable domain, in which reference TRBV5-1 and TRBJ1-1 provide the parts outside the CDR3, is KAGVTQTPRYLIKTRGQQVTLSCSPISGHRSVSWYQQTPGQGLQFLFEYFSETQRNKGNFPGRFSGRQFSNSRSEMNVSTLELGDSALYLCASTDGLNTEAFFGQGTRLTVV.

This rearrangement joins TRBV3-1 to TRBJ2-7; 8 bases line up with TRBD1. Germline V gene data show CDR1 as LGHDT and CDR2 as YNNKEL (reference sequence). After removal of 4 bases from V and 3 bases from J, the junction contained 2 bases not matched to a gene. This CDR3 has 13 amino acids. CDR3 in amino acids: CASSRTGIYEQYF. In DNA, the CDR3 is TGTGCCAGCAGCCGGACAGGGATCTACGAGCAGTACTTC.

CDR3 amino acids: CASSFPRGNYNEQFF. DNA for the CDR3: TGTGCCAGCAGCTTTCCCAGGGGGAACTACAATGAGCAGTTCTTC. This sequence joins TRBV5-5 and TRBJ2-1, with 7 nucleotides matching TRBD1. The CDR3 length is 15 residues. V trimming: 2 bases; J trimming: 3 bases; junction bases outside the gene matches: 5. Germline V gene sequence: CDR1 SGHKS, CDR2 YYEKEE (reference sequence). Variable domain in full (rest from reference TRBV5-5 and TRBJ2-1): DAGVTQSPTHLIKTRGQQVTLRCSPISGHKSVSWYQQVLGQGPQFIFQYYEKEERGRGNFPDRFSARQFPNYSSELNVNALLLGDSALYLCASSFPRGNYNEQFFGPGTRLTVL.

The genes are TRBV6-5 and TRBJ2-5; possible D gene TRBD2, 6 bases. Germline loops: CDR1 MNHEY, CDR2 SVGAGI. V was trimmed by 6 bases and J by 7 bases, leaving 12 bases between them. The CDR3 contains 12 residues. DNA of the CDR3: TGTGCCAGCAGGCGGGATTCCAGGACCCAGTACTTC. It translates to CASRRDSRTQYF.

Regarding this clonotype: It may be a read error: a sequence one base away is much more abundant. The J gene is TRBJ2-7, the V gene TRBV12-3 or TRBV12-4, with D perhaps TRBD2 (6 bases). Gene TRBJ2-5 matches the end of the DNA better, so the J call may be wrong. This CDR3 has 12 residues. CDR3 loop: CANGDSQETQYF. As DNA, the CDR3 is TGTGCCAACGGGGACTCGCAAGAGACCCAGTACTTC.

The chain combines TRBV5-8 with TRBJ2-5; 8 nucleotides match TRBD2. This CDR3 has 16 residues. The trim removed 5 bases at V and 1 base at J, leaving 10 bases unmatched. Germline values: CDR1 SGHTS, CDR2 YDEGEE. CDR3 loop: CASRFGTGGGQETQYF. The CDR3 bases are TGTGCCAGCAGGTTTGGAACGGGAGGGGGCCAAGAGACCCAGTACTTC.

This clonotype was picked up a small number of times. The V gene is TRBV29-1, the J gene TRBJ2-3; 10 bases are shared with TRBD2. CDR3 length: 16 amino acids. V lost 7 bases, J lost 3 bases, and 13 bases stayed unmatched. CDR1 is SQVTM, CDR2 ANQGSEA, per germline. The CDR3 protein is CSAVPPLAGETDTQYF. The CDR3 bases are TGCAGCGCCGTCCCCCCTCTAGCGGGAGAAACAGATACGCAGTATTTT.

The V call is TRBV11-2, the J call TRBJ2-1; 7 nucleotides match TRBD2. V trimming: 5 bases; J trimming: 4 bases; junction bases outside the gene matches: 11. In germline, CDR1 is SGHAT, CDR2 FQNNGV. CDR3 length equals 16 residues. The DNA for the CDR3 is TGTGCCAGCAGCCAGGTCTGGGACGGGGGGTACAATGAGCAGTTCTTC. This translates into CASSQVWDGGYNEQFF. The variable domain in full, completed from reference TRBV11-2 and TRBJ2-1, reads EAGVAQSPRYKIIEKRQSVAFWCNPISGHATLYWYQQILGQGPKLLIQFQNNGVVDDSQLPKDRFSAERLKGVDSTLKIQPAKLEDSAVYLCASSQVWDGGYNEQFFGPGTRLTVL.

This chain links TRBV20-1 with TRBJ1-2; D gene unclear. Germline assignment: CDR1 DFQATT and CDR2 SNEGSKA (reference sequence). CDR3 length equals 12 residues. The V and J ends lost 6 bases and 4 bases respectively, with 12 bases between them. The CDR3 region is CSAHPPGYGYTF. CDR3 coding DNA: TGCAGTGCCCATCCCCCTGGCTATGGCTACACCTTC.

In its sample, this clonotype was seen a few times. The chain joins TRBV24-1 to TRBJ2-3, with 13 bases identical to TRBD2. The CDR3 loop spans 16 amino acids. Germline V gives CDR1 KGHDR, CDR2 SFDVKD. V shed 10 bases, J shed 0 bases, and the junction held 6 bases outside the gene matches. The CDR3 reads CATSGTSGKSTDTQYF. The CDR3 nucleotides are TGTGCCACTAGCGGGACTAGCGGGAAAAGCACAGATACGCAGTATTTT.

CDR3: CASSPGGARPYEQYF. For the CDR3, the DNA is TGTGCCAGCAGCCCCGGGGGCGCCCGTCCCTACGAGCAGTACTTC. The rearrangement links TRBV7-2 to TRBJ2-4; D assignment may be TRBD1 or TRBD2 (6 bases each). The end of the DNA fits TRBJ2-7 better, so the J call may be wrong. Germline CDR1 is SGHTA and CDR2 is FQGNSA. This CDR3 region has 15 residues.

The chain has TRBV12-3 or TRBV12-4 and TRBJ2-7; 9 nucleotides line up with TRBD2. Trimming cost V 7 bases and J 3 bases; bases outside gene matches: 7. This CDR3 spans 14 amino acids. CDR3 bases: TGTGCCAGCAATCTAGCGGGACACAACTACGAGCAGTACTTC. This gives the protein CASNLAGHNYEQYF.

The gene calls are TRBV2 and TRBJ2-4; the match to TRBD2 covers 7 bases. The J call may be incorrect, as the DNA end agrees better with TRBJ2-7. Germline CDR1 and CDR2: SNHLY and FYNNEI. This CDR3 has 15 amino acids. In DNA form, the CDR3 reads TGTGCCAGCAGTGATCGGGCCCTAGCGGCCCGCGAGCAGTACTTC. It is translated as CASSDRALAAREQYF.

This clonotype has at least ten counts. This chain connects TRBV29-1 to TRBJ2-5; no clear D gene. The CDR3 is 12 amino acids. CDR1 is SQVTM and CDR2 is ANQGSEA in the germline V gene. V shed 6 bases and J shed 0 bases, with 8 bases lying between them. The CDR3 region has the DNA TGCAGCGTCGGAGATTACCAAGAGACCCAGTACTTC. Translated: CSVGDYQETQYF.

The J gene is TRBJ1-4, the V gene TRBV21-1; the DNA was not compared with TRBD1, the D call given in the table. TRBV21-1 is recorded as a pseudogene. The CDR3 is 20 residues long. As DNA, the CDR3 is TGTGCCAGCAGCAAAGTATTGGGGGGCTACAGGGGGCATAATAATGAAAAACTGTTTTTT. This codes for CASSKVLGGYRGHNNEKLFF.

J is TRBJ2-3 and V is TRBV28; weak D call: TRBD1 (6 bases). Deletions cut 0 bases from V and 7 bases from J, with 14 bases between. The CDR3 spans 15 residues. The germline V gene has CDR1 MDHEN and CDR2 SYDVKM. The CDR3 reads CASSLWGQGLHTQYF. In nucleotides, the CDR3 is TGTGCCAGCAGTTTATGGGGGCAGGGGTTACATACGCAGTATTTT.

In this sample, this clonotype turned up many times. The chain carries TRBV29-1 and TRBJ2-5; D may be TRBD1 or TRBD2 (5 bases each). Trimming removed 3 bases at V and 9 bases at J, with 11 bases between. The CDR3 runs to 11 residues. Germline V gene lookup returns CDR1 SQVTM and CDR2 ANQGSEA. The CDR3 region has the DNA TGCAGCGTTGACGCAGGGCGGGCCCAGTACTTC. Its protein product is CSVDAGRAQYF.

This chain uses TRBV28 with TRBJ2-1; no definite D call. The V gene lost 2 bases and the J gene lost 2 bases, with 10 bases spanning the gap. The CDR3 loop spans 15 amino acids. Germline V gives CDR1 MDHEN, CDR2 SYDVKM. CDR3 sequence: CASSLSPNTYNEQFF. In DNA form, the CDR3 reads TGTGCCAGCAGTTTAAGTCCGAACACCTACAATGAGCAGTTCTTC.

This clonotype was seen only a few times. This chain links TRBV27 with TRBJ1-5; D is undetermined. V lost 5 bases and J lost 3, with 20 bases in between. CDR1 is MNHEY and CDR2 is SMNVEV in the germline V gene (reference sequence). The CDR3 sequence is 17 residues long. The DNA for the CDR3 is TGTGCCAGCAGTCAGGCCTGGAGGGCCGGCTTCAATCAGCCCCAGCATTTT. Encoded protein: CASSQAWRAGFNQPQHF.

V gene TRBV20-1 combines with J gene TRBJ2-7; D remains unclear. The CDR3 loop spans 15 amino acids. With 6 bases removed from V and 1 base from J, the gap between germline ends came to 19 bases. CDR1 DFQATT and CDR2 SNEGSKA come from the germline V gene (reference sequence). DNA of the CDR3: TGCAGTGCCAACATGAGAAATGAATCATCCTACGAGCAGTACTTC. This encodes CSANMRNESSYEQYF.

J is TRBJ1-5 and V is TRBV2; D remains ambiguous. Germline V lookup: CDR1 SNHLY, CDR2 FYNNEI. V was trimmed by 6 bases and J by 6 bases, leaving 9 bases between them. The CDR3 consists of 12 residues. CDR3 sequence reads: CASSPEGQPQHF. CDR3 coding DNA: TGTGCCAGCAGCCCCGAAGGTCAGCCCCAGCATTTT.

This chain links TRBV27 with TRBJ2-6; 13 nucleotides match TRBD2. V lost 6 bases to trimming and J lost 0 bases; unmatched junction nucleotides: 8. This CDR3 has 19 residues. Germline CDR1 is MNHEY and CDR2 is SMNVEV (reference sequence). The CDR3 sequence: CASSLGLAGLGSGANVLTF. The CDR3 nucleotides read TGTGCCAGCAGCCTGGGACTAGCGGGATTAGGCTCTGGGGCCAACGTCCTGACTTTC.

V is TRBV10-3 and J is TRBJ1-1, with TRBD1 matching 8 bases. V gave up 7 bases and J gave up 2 bases; unmatched junction bases: 12. Germline values: CDR1 ENHRY, CDR2 SYGVKD. This CDR3 contains 16 residues. CDR3 residues: CAIKGPGTGENTEAFF. The CDR3 DNA is TGTGCCATCAAGGGTCCTGGGACAGGAGAAAACACTGAAGCTTTCTTT.